The text below deals with one T cell receptor beta chain. This clone's antigen is unknown. No per-base quality is available; no much larger clone lies one base away. The data stem from a study of cytomegalovirus exposure and HLA in healthy donors (dated by TCRdb to 2015 to 2018). A note on the overall study: An earlier analysis of several hundred of the donors reported 276 Gb of sequence data and 90 million to 120 million unique TCR beta sequences obtained from around 190 million T cells. An earlier analysis of 587 of the donors used high-throughput TCR beta sequencing to judge whether each TCR beta V gene segment behaved as functional or pseudogenic. Across some 400 genotyped donors of the cohort, an average of roughly 250,000 unique TCR beta nucleotide sequences per donor were sequenced, and 15% to 20% of those sequences were non-productive. To study patterns of TCR occurrence, a later analysis re-analyzed previously published TCR beta repertoires from around 700 donors and added high-resolution HLA genotyping. High-throughput TCR immunosequencing, statistical association of individual TCRs with disease status, and machine learning were combined to predict cytomegalovirus infection status. Every repertoire in the discovery cohort had been generated on one and the same sequencing platform. Both class I and class II loci were covered by HLA typing, at four-digit resolution. Alongside the repertoire data, information on donor age, sex, ethnicity and CMV serostatus was compiled. Roughly 300 gigabases of sequencing data and around 80 million unique TCR sequences made up an early release that covered under 750 HLA-typed donors. The study aimed to test whether signatures of past pathogen exposure could be identified by cataloging public T cell receptors. A later genetic analysis took genome-wide SNP genotypes for 398 of the 666 donors and used that subset as a discovery cohort. The number of typed donors differed by locus: about 629-630 for A, B, C, DRB1 and DQB1; 500 to 550 for DQA1; some 590 for DPA1; and 450 to 480 for DPB1. The study used immunosequencing to profile the T cell repertoires of several hundred subjects and linked those repertoires to cytomegalovirus serostatus. In addition to the first cohort of roughly 700 subjects, a separate validation cohort of approximately 110 different subjects was used. Of the 300 to 500 genotyped donors, 70% to 90% were placed in the genetic ancestry cluster associated with self-reported Caucasian donors. Roughly 5 DR-DQ haplotypes were handled as single units for association and clustering, since linkage in the cohort was strong. In the later analysis, no new phenotypic data were used to find candidate immune exposures; instead, reliance was placed on TCR beta sequences and their occurrence across donors.

Receptor amplification or capture employed the immunoSEQ multiplex PCR assay. A mixture of 60 forward primers for TCR Vbeta segments and 13 reverse primers for TCR Jbeta segments was used in the multiplex PCR. A multiplex PCR assay on genomic DNA amplified the CDR3 region of rearranged TCR beta genes. Amplified TCR beta libraries were sequenced as 87-base-pair reads on the Illumina HiSeq System. As for the authors' bioinformatics: A later analysis counted approximately 76 million unique TCR beta chains across the 550 to 700 repertoires, and 9 million to 14 million of these chains were shared by at least two donors. Raw reads were error-corrected and collapsed into unique sequences with a nearest-neighbor algorithm that merged closely related sequences to remove PCR and sequencing errors. Alignment of CDR3 sequences to IMGT reference sequences was used to assign V, D and J gene segments. For a sequence to be retained, at least a six-nucleotide match to both a V gene segment and a J gene segment was required. Rearrangements were called productive when the CDR3 lacked stop codons and stayed in frame with V and J; all others were non-productive. Following IMGT convention, CDR3 was defined as the stretch from the second conserved V-encoded cysteine up to the conserved J-encoded phenylalanine. The earlier analysis of 587 of the donors excluded any sequence lacking an unambiguous match to a single V gene segment. In an earlier analysis of around 600 of the donors, V segments were called functional above 56.7% productive rearrangements and were called segregating when the between-donor standard deviation exceeded 5%. A statistical classification framework was developed to diagnose cytomegalovirus status using the catalog of TCR beta chain sequences. A later analysis assigned V and J genes by comparing TCR nucleotide sequences with IMGT/GENE-DB human TR gene sequences. In a later analysis, CDR3 sequences and most-parsimonious VDJ recombination scenarios were assigned using the TCRdist pipeline. In a later analysis, each TCR beta chain was defined by its CDR3 amino acid sequence together with its V-gene family, and reads lacking a unique V-gene family were excluded. As a way to deal with suspected cross-contamination and a sequencing artifact, a later analysis dropped 450 to 600 nucleotide sequences that were highly shared and had low generation probability. In a later analysis, a clonal expansion index was calculated for each public chain from normalized within-repertoire ranks of inferred template counts. A later analysis computed generation probabilities with a VDJ recombination model fitted to out-of-frame rearrangements, and checked the results against IGoR. In a later analysis, TCR-TCR, TCR-HLA and TCR-CMV co-occurrence was scored with hypergeometric tests, and a repertoire-size bias correction was applied to TCR pairs. A later analysis estimated false discovery rates by permuting HLA or CMV assignments 20 times. A later analysis grouped co-occurring TCRs with DBSCAN, adding TCRdist sequence similarity when clustering within HLA-allele-positive subsets. For co-occurrence clustering, repertoires with fewer than 30,000 or more than 120,000 public chains were excluded, along with a handful of repertoires with anomalous nucleotide sharing. Sourced from immuneACCESS, this table was stored by TCRdb with only in-frame sequences that have V and J called. A share of the clones is absent; for the studies checked, an unresolved V gene accounts for under half, and the remainder has no known explanation. Clone size and V and J calls were adopted from that table, with D and trimming inferred from the DNA. Here the sample has about 160,000 clones; just over 75% occur a single time. The top ten hold 1% of the sample.

The cohort was made up of approximately 670 healthy bone marrow donors. Cohort members were all nominally healthy when sampled, although unrecorded immune exposures were likely present. The donor tested CMV seronegative and was one of the 352 seronegative cohort members. A peripheral blood sample was provided by each donor, and peripheral blood mononuclear cells were used for TCR beta sequencing. The Qiagen DNeasy Blood Extraction Kit was used to extract genomic DNA from the blood cell samples. Results and caveats for the whole study, not just this receptor: In a later analysis, TCR association rates were found to vary across HLA loci, with the most associated TCRs seen for DRB1 alleles and the fewest for HLA-C alleles. A cluster of highly shared sequence variants was judged likely to be a technical artifact of the sequencing pipeline. Some IMGT-functional V segments, including TRBV6-2 and TRBV6-3, could not be told apart with the 87-base-pair reads, so those segments were excluded. In an earlier analysis of approximately 600 of the donors, most TCR beta V segments were observed in productive rearrangements about 87% or about 30% of the time, broadly matching IMGT annotations. An association between a missense DCLRE1C variant and V-gene and J-gene trimming of TCR beta chains was found in a later genetic analysis and replicated in an independent cohort. Most TCR sequences were seen in very few donors, while some public TCRs were found in many individuals. Most CMV-associated TCR beta chains appeared to be HLA-restricted in a later analysis, and the HLA associations seemed to be driven largely by CMV exposure. Correlated functional status among segregating V segments might be attributable to linkage disequilibrium, but an unknown experimental factor could not be ruled out. The authors suggested that the approach could potentially be generalized to other disease states and immunological phenotypes. When HLA alleles, especially DR and DQ, strongly co-occurred, TCR associations were difficult to assign to individual alleles. In vitro tests confirmed that a few of the cytomegalovirus-associated TCR beta chains recognize cytomegalovirus antigens. A later analysis reported that several top co-occurrence clusters appeared linked to parvovirus B19, influenza, CMV and Epstein-Barr virus. A further reported finding was that TCR beta sequences accurately predicted the HLA-A and HLA-B alleles for most subjects in the first cohort. In a later genetic analysis, fewer N-insertions in productive TCRs were reported among donors in an Asian-associated ancestry cluster than the approximately 670-donor mean. HLA typing was unavailable for some donors at each locus, so association tests used only the typed subset. In the study, roughly 160 TCR beta chains were listed as associated with cytomegalovirus. In both the original and validation cohorts, the classifier was reported to diagnose cytomegalovirus status with high specificity and sensitivity. CMV serostatus was the only immune exposure information available for the cohort. Over 15 rarely observed V segments, including chromosome 9 orphons, were excluded from the earlier analysis of approximately 500 of the donors because counts were too low. At a false discovery rate of 0.05, a later analysis linked some 17,000 TCR beta sequences to specific HLA alleles. Only TCR beta chains were sequenced in this cohort, and the absence of alpha or paired-chain data limited detectable features. In a later analysis, HLA-associated TCR beta chains were found to be more clonally expanded and to have lower generation probabilities than equally common non-associated chains. Sequencing depth was assumed to be roughly uniform across donors in the presence/absence analyses, though that assumption may not hold.

Inclusive of the bounding cysteine and phenylalanine, the CDR3 is 15 residues long. Here the CDR3 DNA is all that survives: 45 bases in frame from base 1. V is cut back by 4 bases and J by 4 bases, with 6 bases in the junction unmatched. CDR1 is given as MNHEY and CDR2 as SMNVEV, both from the germline V gene (reference sequence). Sequencing used PBMCs. The sequence derives from a woman aged 35 to 49 in good health and CMV-seronegative. This chain joins TRBV27 to TRBJ2-2; 7 nucleotides in the junction match TRBD1. The CDR3 reads as follows: CASSWRAGGTGELFF. The nucleotides read TGTGCCAGCAGTTGGCGGGCAGGGGGCACCGGGGAGCTGTTTTTT.